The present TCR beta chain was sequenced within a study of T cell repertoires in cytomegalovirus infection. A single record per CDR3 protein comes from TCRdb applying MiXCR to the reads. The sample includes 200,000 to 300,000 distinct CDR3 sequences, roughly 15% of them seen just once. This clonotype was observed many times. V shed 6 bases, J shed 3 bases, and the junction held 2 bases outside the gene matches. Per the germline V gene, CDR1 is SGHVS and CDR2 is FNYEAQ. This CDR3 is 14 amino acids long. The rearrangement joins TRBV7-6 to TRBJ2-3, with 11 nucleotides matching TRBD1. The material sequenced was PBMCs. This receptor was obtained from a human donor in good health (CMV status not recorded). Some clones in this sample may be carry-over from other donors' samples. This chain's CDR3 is CASRRDRGTDTQYF. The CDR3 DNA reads TGTGCCAGCAGAAGGGACAGGGGGACAGATACGCAGTATTTT.